Presented here are 19 T cell receptor beta chains from one specimen sequenced in a study of siplizumab effects on memory and regulatory T cells (dated by TCRdb to the late 2010s). The protocol used for the library was the immunoSEQ multiplex PCR assay. Here the immuneACCESS table is served through TCRdb, limited to in-frame sequences with V and J called. Missing clones are a known gap in these copies; in checked studies unresolved V genes cover under half, and the rest lacks a known reason. This sample holds approximately 100,000 clones; roughly nine tenths were observed only once. The ten most abundant clones make up about 0.7% of the sample. The sequencing input was Tregs sorted from blood. The source of these receptors is a human donor in good health.

This clone was detected once. The rearrangement links TRBV2 to TRBJ2-1; the D gene is possibly TRBD2 (5 bases). The germline gives CDR1 SNHLY, CDR2 FYNNEI. The CDR3 sequence is 14 residues long. V shed 0 bases and J shed 4 bases, with 7 bases lying between them. The CDR3 reads CASSEAGGYNEQFF. CDR3 DNA sequence: TGTGCCAGCAGTGAAGCAGGAGGATACAATGAGCAGTTCTTC.

J is TRBJ2-7 and V is TRBV5-4; D is perhaps TRBD1 or TRBD2 (5 bases each). Trimming removed 4 bases at V and 2 bases at J, with 28 bases between. CDR1 is SGHNT, CDR2 YYREEE, per germline (reference sequence). This CDR3 has 19 residues. Here the CDR3 DNA reads TGTGCCAGCAGCCGAACCATTCGCGCCCAGGGCCTAGCTCCCTACGAGCAGTACTTC. Translation: CASSRTIRAQGLAPYEQYF.

CDR3 nucleotides: TGTGCCAGCAGCTGGGGACTAGCGCCAGGCCAAGAGACCCAGTACTTC. This gives the protein CASSWGLAPGQETQYF. This chain uses TRBV5-4 with TRBJ2-5, with TRBD2 matching 10 bases. The CDR3 loop spans 16 amino acids. After removal of 3 bases from V and 1 base from J, the junction contained 6 bases not matched to a gene. Germline V CDR1 and CDR2: SGHNT, YYREEE (reference sequence).

The genes are TRBV5-1 and TRBJ1-2; 7 bases fit TRBD1. Germline CDR1 is SGHRS and CDR2 is YFSETQ. This CDR3 comprises 14 residues. V shed 4 bases and J 5 bases; nucleotides not matched to a gene: 8. The chain's CDR3 is CASSAGTEIYGYTF. CDR3 DNA sequence: TGCGCCAGCAGCGCTGGGACAGAGATTTATGGCTACACCTTC. Supplemented by reference TRBV5-1 and TRBJ1-2, the full variable domain reads KAGVTQTPRYLIKTRGQQVTLSCSPISGHRSVSWYQQTPGQGLQFLFEYFSETQRNKGNFPGRFSGRQFSNSRSEMNVSTLELGDSALYLCASSAGTEIYGYTFGSGTRLTVV.

The chain employs TRBV12-2 and TRBJ2-1; the DNA was not compared with TRBD2, the D call given in the table. TRBV12-2 is marked as a pseudogene. This CDR3 contains 14 residues. The CDR3 sequence is CASRGGSSYNEQFF. CDR3 nucleotides: TGTGCAAGTAGGGGAGGAAGCTCCTACAATGAGCAGTTCTTC.

The rearrangement links TRBV16 to TRBJ2-3, with D unresolved. The V and J ends lost 5 bases and 2 bases respectively, with 11 bases between them. The CDR3 runs 14 residues. Germline values: CDR1 KGHSY, CDR2 FQNENV. CDR3 loop: CASSSTALTDTQYF. CDR3 DNA: TGTGCCAGCAGCTCCACGGCTCTCACAGATACGCAGTATTTT.

The V gene is TRBV6-6, the J gene TRBJ2-5, with D perhaps TRBD1 or TRBD2 (5 bases each). V was pared by 4 bases and J by 3 bases, with 15 bases between. The CDR3 consists of 15 residues. Germline V gene sequence: CDR1 MNHNY, CDR2 SVGAGI (reference sequence). CDR3 DNA sequence: TGTGCCAGCAGTTGGCCGGGACGGGGAGAAGAGACCCAGTACTTC. Translation gives CASSWPGRGEETQYF.

The V and J genes are TRBV29-1 and TRBJ1-2, with D possibly TRBD1 on 5 matching bases. This CDR3 has 13 residues. V was trimmed by 8 bases and J by 6 bases, leaving 19 bases between them. Germline CDR1 is SQVTM and CDR2 is ANQGSEA. CDR3 DNA sequence: TGCAGCAGCGGGGACCACCCCGGGAATGGCTACACCTTC. Its protein product is CSSGDHPGNGYTF.

The chain couples TRBV6-5 to TRBJ2-7, with 7 nucleotides matching TRBD2. The CDR3 has 14 amino acids. The J segment lost 9 bases and the V segment lost 5 bases, leaving 13 bases of the junction unmatched. CDR1 is MNHEY, CDR2 SVGAGI, per germline. As DNA, the CDR3 is TGTGCCAGCAGTGGCGGGAGCTCCCCCTCGGGGCAGTACTTC. Translation: CASSGGSSPSGQYF.

About this clone: This same CDR3 is encoded by further DNA sequences in the sample. The chain has TRBV20-1 and TRBJ2-5; D is ambiguous. The CDR3 spans 10 residues. With 6 bases removed from V and 2 bases from J, the gap between germline ends came to 4 bases. Germline V lookup: CDR1 DFQATT, CDR2 SNEGSKA (reference sequence). The CDR3 nucleotides read TGCAGTGCAAGACAAGAGACCCAGTACTTC. Its protein is CSARQETQYF.

The chain uses TRBV27 and TRBJ2-1; D gene ambiguous. This CDR3 spans 14 amino acids. Germline CDR1 and CDR2: MNHEY and SMNVEV (reference sequence). V lost 5 bases, J lost 4 bases, and 12 bases lay in between. CDR3 sequence (DNA): TGTGCCAGCAGTCCCGCTCCTTTATACAATGAGCAGTTCTTC. It is translated as CASSPAPLYNEQFF.

V and J are TRBV7-9 and TRBJ2-3; D might be TRBD2 (5 bases). The CDR3 length is 13 residues. V shed 11 bases and J shed 6 bases, with 18 bases lying between them. Germline lookup yields CDR1 SEHNR and CDR2 FQNEAQ (reference sequence). The CDR3 sequence: CALEGKRKDTQYF. The DNA of the CDR3 is TGTGCCCTCGAGGGCAAGCGAAAGGATACGCAGTATTTT.

Points on this clone: Different DNA sequences within this sample yield the same CDR3. The chain is built from TRBV20-1 and TRBJ2-5; D is uncertain. The CDR3 is made up of 10 amino acids. V was shortened by 0 bases and J by 4 bases, with 0 bases between the two germline ends. Germline-derived CDR1 and CDR2 are DFQATT and SNEGSKA (reference sequence). The CDR3 sequence: CSAREETQYF. The DNA for the CDR3 is TGCAGTGCTAGAGAAGAGACCCAGTACTTC.

Written as DNA, the CDR3 is TGTGCCAGCAGTTACTCAGGGTCCGGAAACACCATATATTTT. Its translation: CASSYSGSGNTIYF. The genes are TRBV6-6 and TRBJ1-3; D remains ambiguous. Per the germline V gene, CDR1 is MNHNY and CDR2 is SVGAGI (reference sequence). There are 14 residues in the CDR3. The germline V and J ends were trimmed by 0 bases and 4 bases, with 7 bases remaining between them.

The chain uses TRBV19 and TRBJ1-1; no reliable D call. V was trimmed by 4 bases and J by 0 bases, leaving 21 bases between them. The CDR3 extends over 18 amino acids. Germline CDR1 LNHDA, CDR2 SQIVND (reference sequence). This CDR3 is CASSTRKGNRAMNTEAFF. CDR3 sequence (DNA): TGTGCCAGTAGTACCCGTAAAGGGAATAGGGCCATGAACACTGAAGCTTTCTTT.

V is TRBV9 and J is TRBJ2-1; 12 bases are a match to TRBD2. V was clipped by 4 bases and J by 4 bases; unmatched bases: 9. The CDR3 runs 17 residues. The germline gives CDR1 SGDLS, CDR2 YYNGEE. The CDR3 nucleotides read TGTGCCAGCAGCAGAAGGACTAGCGGGATTCTTTACAATGAGCAGTTCTTC. Translating it yields CASSRRTSGILYNEQFF.

J is TRBJ1-2 and V is TRBV5-1; TRBD1 aligns across 8 bases. The V segment lost 4 bases and the J segment 2 bases; nucleotides outside the gene matches: 4. The CDR3 has 14 residues. Germline CDR1 and CDR2: SGHRS and YFSETQ. CDR3 protein: CASSPRDRNYGYTF. The CDR3 DNA sequence: TGCGCCAGCAGCCCTCGGGACAGGAACTATGGCTACACCTTC.

The V and J genes are TRBV7-2 and TRBJ2-1; D is perhaps TRBD2 (5 bases). V lost 5 bases, J lost 8 bases, and 10 bases lay in between. CDR1 is SGHTA and CDR2 is FQGNSA in the germline V gene. The CDR3 extends over 12 amino acids. The DNA of the CDR3 is TGTGCCAGCAGCCCCGGGGTCGATGAGCAGTTCTTC. Its translation is CASSPGVDEQFF.

The chain is built from TRBV11-1 and TRBJ2-2; tentatively, D is TRBD1 (5 bases). This CDR3 spans 15 amino acids. CDR1 is SGHAT and CDR2 is FQDESV in the germline V gene (reference sequence). The ends were cut back, 5 bases at V and 5 bases at J, with 15 bases in the middle. The CDR3 sequence: CASSPRGRGTGELFF. The CDR3 DNA reads TGTGCCAGCAGCCCCCGTGGAAGGGGAACCGGGGAGCTGTTTTTT. Looking up the rest from reference TRBV11-1 and TRBJ2-2 gives the full variable domain: EAEVAQSPRYKITEKSQAVAFWCDPISGHATLYWYRQILGQGPELLVQFQDESVVDDSQLPKDRFSAERLKGVDSTLKIQPAELGDSAMYLCASSPRGRGTGELFFGEGSRLTVL.